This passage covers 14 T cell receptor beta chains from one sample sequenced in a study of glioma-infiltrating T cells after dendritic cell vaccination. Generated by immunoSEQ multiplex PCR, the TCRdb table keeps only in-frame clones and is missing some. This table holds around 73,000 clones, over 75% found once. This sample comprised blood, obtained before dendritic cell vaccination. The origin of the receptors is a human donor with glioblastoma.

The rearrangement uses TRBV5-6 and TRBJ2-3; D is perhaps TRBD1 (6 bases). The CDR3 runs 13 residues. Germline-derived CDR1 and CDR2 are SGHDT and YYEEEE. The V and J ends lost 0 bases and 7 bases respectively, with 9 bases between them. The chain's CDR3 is CASSLGGLNTQYF. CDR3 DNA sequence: TGTGCCAGCAGCTTGGGGGGGCTCAATACGCAGTATTTT.

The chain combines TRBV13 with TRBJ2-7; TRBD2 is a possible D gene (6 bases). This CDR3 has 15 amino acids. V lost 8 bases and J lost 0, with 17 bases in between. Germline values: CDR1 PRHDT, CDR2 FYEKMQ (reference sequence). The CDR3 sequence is CASQRGTESSYEQYV. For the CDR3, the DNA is TGTGCCAGCCAACGGGGGACGGAGAGCTCCTACGAGCAGTACGTC.

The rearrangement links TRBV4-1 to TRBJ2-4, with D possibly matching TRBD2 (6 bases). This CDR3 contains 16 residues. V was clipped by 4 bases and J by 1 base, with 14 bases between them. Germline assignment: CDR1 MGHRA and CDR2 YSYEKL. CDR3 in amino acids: CASSLQGGMAKNIQYF. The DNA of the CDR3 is TGCGCCAGCAGCCTCCAGGGAGGTATGGCCAAAAACATTCAGTACTTC.

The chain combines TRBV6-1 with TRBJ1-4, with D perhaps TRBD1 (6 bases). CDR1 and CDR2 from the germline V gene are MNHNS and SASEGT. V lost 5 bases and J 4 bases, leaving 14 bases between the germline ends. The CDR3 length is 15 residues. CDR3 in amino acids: CASSPTGRGNEKLFF. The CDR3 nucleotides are TGTGCCAGCAGTCCAACAGGGAGAGGTAATGAAAAACTGTTTTTT.

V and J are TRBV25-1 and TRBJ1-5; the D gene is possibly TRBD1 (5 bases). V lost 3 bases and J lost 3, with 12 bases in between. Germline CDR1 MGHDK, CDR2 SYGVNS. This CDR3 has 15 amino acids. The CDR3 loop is CASSDAGKDNQPQHF. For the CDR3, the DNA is TGTGCCAGCAGTGATGCAGGGAAGGACAATCAGCCCCAGCATTTT.

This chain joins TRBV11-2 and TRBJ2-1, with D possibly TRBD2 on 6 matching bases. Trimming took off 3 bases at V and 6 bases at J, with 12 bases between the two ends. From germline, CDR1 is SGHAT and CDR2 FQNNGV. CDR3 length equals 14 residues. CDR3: CASSFGGAGNEQFF. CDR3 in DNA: TGTGCCAGCAGCTTCGGAGGGGCAGGCAATGAGCAGTTCTTC.

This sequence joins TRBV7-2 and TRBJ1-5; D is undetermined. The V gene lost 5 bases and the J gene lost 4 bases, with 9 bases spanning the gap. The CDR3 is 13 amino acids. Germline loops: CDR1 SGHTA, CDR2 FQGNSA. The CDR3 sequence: CASSPNGNQPQHF. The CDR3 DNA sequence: TGTGCCAGCAGCCCCAACGGGAATCAGCCCCAGCATTTT.

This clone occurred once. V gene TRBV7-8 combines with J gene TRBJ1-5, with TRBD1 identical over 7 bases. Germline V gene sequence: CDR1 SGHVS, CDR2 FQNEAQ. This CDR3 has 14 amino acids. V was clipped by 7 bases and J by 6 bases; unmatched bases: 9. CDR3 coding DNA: TGTGCCAGCACACAGGGGACCCCCTCTCAGCCCCAGCATTTT. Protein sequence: CASTQGTPSQPQHF.

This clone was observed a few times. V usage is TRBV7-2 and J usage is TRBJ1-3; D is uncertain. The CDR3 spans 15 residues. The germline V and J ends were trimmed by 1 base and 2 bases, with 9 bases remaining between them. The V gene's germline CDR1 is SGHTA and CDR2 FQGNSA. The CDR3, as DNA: TGTGCCAGCAGCTTAGGGCAGGAACCTGGAAACACCATATATTTT. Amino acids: CASSLGQEPGNTIYF.

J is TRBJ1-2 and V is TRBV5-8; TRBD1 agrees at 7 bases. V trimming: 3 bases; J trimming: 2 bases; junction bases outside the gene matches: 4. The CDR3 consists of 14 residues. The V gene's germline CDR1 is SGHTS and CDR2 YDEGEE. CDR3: CASSWLTGNYGYTF. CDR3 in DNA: TGTGCCAGCAGCTGGCTGACAGGGAACTATGGCTACACCTTC.

CDR3 protein: CAIGRKGNTGELFF. The CDR3 DNA is TGTGCCATCGGGAGAAAGGGTAACACCGGGGAGCTGTTTTTT. The J gene is TRBJ2-2, the V gene TRBV10-3; perhaps TRBD2 as D (5 bases). The CDR3 is 14 residues long. CDR1 and CDR2 from the germline V gene are ENHRY and SYGVKD. Trimming took 8 bases from V and 2 from J, leaving 12 bases between them.

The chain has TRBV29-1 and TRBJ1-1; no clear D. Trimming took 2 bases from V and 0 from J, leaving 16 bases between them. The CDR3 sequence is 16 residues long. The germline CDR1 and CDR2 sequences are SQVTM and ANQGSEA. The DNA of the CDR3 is TGCAGCGTTGAACTTGAGGGTCGAAGGATGAACACTGAAGCTTTCTTT. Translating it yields CSVELEGRRMNTEAFF.

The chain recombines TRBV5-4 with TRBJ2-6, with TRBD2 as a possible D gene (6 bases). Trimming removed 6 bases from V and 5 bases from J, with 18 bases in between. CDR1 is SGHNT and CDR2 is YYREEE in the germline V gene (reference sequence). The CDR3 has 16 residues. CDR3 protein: CASKGGTGQRANVLTF. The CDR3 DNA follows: TGTGCCAGCAAAGGCGGGACGGGTCAAAGGGCCAACGTCCTGACTTTC.

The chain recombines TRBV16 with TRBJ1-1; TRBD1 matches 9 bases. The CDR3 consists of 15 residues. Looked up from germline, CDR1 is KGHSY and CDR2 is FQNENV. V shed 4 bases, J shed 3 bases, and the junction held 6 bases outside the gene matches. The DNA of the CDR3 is TGTGCCAGCAGCCGGATGACAGGGGGGGACACTGAAGCTTTCTTT. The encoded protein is CASSRMTGGDTEAFF.